This TCR beta chain was documented in a study of T cells in tumors after PD-1 blockade. The wider study: Mean per blood sample: 95,000 to 130,000 templates (24,679-257,772), about 37,000 unique clonotypes.

The V gene lost 4 bases and the J gene lost 6 bases, with 20 bases spanning the gap. The CDR3 loop spans 15 amino acids. Germline CDR1 and CDR2: SGHRS and YFSETQ. General study points: Blood contained approximately 40% of the tumor's TCR clonotypes.

Produced via immunoSEQ multiplex PCR; TCRdb's table is partial and in-frame only. The sample records tens of thousands of clones, under 80% being singletons. To note about this clone: Its antigen is still unknown.

This receptor was obtained from a human donor with basal cell carcinoma. Here the sequenced sample was PBMCs, taken after anti-PD-1 treatment. The chain links TRBV5-1 to TRBJ2-7, with D perhaps matching TRBD1 (5 bases). The CDR3 protein is CASSRVDSAEFEQYF. The CDR3 DNA follows: TGCGCCAGCAGCAGAGTAGACAGCGCTGAGTTCGAGCAGTACTTC. Together with reference TRBV5-1 and TRBJ2-7, the CDR3 gives the full variable domain: KAGVTQTPRYLIKTRGQQVTLSCSPISGHRSVSWYQQTPGQGLQFLFEYFSETQRNKGNFPGRFSGRQFSNSRSEMNVSTLELGDSALYLCASSRVDSAEFEQYFGPGTRLTVT.